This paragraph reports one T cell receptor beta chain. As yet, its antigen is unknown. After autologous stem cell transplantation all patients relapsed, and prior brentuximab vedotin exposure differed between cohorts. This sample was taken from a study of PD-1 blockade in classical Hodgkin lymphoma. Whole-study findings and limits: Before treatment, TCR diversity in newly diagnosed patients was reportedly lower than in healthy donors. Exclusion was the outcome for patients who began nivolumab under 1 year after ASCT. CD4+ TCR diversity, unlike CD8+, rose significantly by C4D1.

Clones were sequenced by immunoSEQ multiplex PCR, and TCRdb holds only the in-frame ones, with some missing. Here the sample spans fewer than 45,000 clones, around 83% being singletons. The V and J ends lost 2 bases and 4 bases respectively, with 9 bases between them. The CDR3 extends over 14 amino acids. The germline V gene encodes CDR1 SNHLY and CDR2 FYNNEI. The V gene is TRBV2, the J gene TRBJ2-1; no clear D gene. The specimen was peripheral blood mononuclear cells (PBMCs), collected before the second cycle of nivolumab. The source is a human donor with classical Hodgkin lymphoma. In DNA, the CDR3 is TGTGCCAGCAGTGAATGGGTGGAGTACAATGAGCAGTTCTTC. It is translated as CASSEWVEYNEQFF.